This passage covers 13 T cell receptor beta chains from one sample sequenced in a study of T cell changes during pregnancy in multiple sclerosis. Libraries were prepared by immunoSEQ multiplex PCR; TCRdb keeps only in-frame clonotypes and omits some of them. The profile shows about 57,000 clones, roughly nine tenths of them singletons. This specimen was peripheral blood, taken in the first trimester of pregnancy. The receptors were sampled from a female donor in good health, enrolled as a control in a pregnancy study.

J is TRBJ2-5 and V is TRBV6-1; 7 bases are shared with TRBD1. Germline CDR1 MNHNS, CDR2 SASEGT. The CDR3 sequence is 15 residues long. The V gene end was trimmed by 5 bases and the J gene end by 5 bases; junction bases not matched to a gene: 11. The CDR3 spells CASSTNRGAGETQYF. In DNA form, the CDR3 reads TGTGCCAGCAGTACCAACAGGGGAGCTGGGGAGACCCAGTACTTC.

This rearrangement joins TRBV18 to TRBJ2-1; TRBD2 agrees at 7 bases. CDR3 length: 16 residues. Trimming at V came to 2 bases and at J to 3 bases, leaving 7 bases not matched to a gene. The germline gives CDR1 KGHSH, CDR2 LQKENI. The CDR3 DNA follows: TGTGCCAGCTCACCATGGGGGGGTATAGACTACAATGAGCAGTTCTTC. It codes for CASSPWGGIDYNEQFF.

The rearrangement uses TRBV5-1 and TRBJ1-6, with D perhaps matching TRBD1 (6 bases). With 4 bases removed from V and 0 bases from J, the gap between germline ends came to 11 bases. CDR3 size: 16 residues. The germline gives CDR1 SGHRS, CDR2 YFSETQ. The CDR3 nucleotides are TGCGCCAGCAGCGCCGGACAGCTCTCCTATAATTCACCCCTCCACTTT. Protein: CASSAGQLSYNSPLHF. The full variable domain, with the rest looked up from reference TRBV5-1 and TRBJ1-6, is KAGVTQTPRYLIKTRGQQVTLSCSPISGHRSVSWYQQTPGQGLQFLFEYFSETQRNKGNFPGRFSGRQFSNSRSEMNVSTLELGDSALYLCASSAGQLSYNSPLHFGNGTRLTVT.

V gene TRBV28 combines with J gene TRBJ2-7, with unresolved D. The germline V and J ends were trimmed by 2 bases and 4 bases, with 3 bases remaining between them. This CDR3 has 11 residues. Germline assignment: CDR1 MDHEN and CDR2 SYDVKM. CDR3 amino acids: CASSLQYEQYF. CDR3 nucleotides: TGTGCCAGCAGTTTACAGTACGAGCAGTACTTC.

This rearrangement joins TRBV19 to TRBJ1-2; 7 bases are shared with TRBD1. This CDR3 has 12 amino acids. Germline V CDR1 and CDR2: LNHDA, SQIVND (reference sequence). The CDR3 is CAYEAGGYGYTF. The CDR3 nucleotides read TGTGCTTACGAGGCAGGGGGCTATGGCTACACCTTC.

This rearrangement joins TRBV6-6 to TRBJ1-2; D might be TRBD1 (5 bases). Germline V gives CDR1 MNHNY, CDR2 SVGAGI (reference sequence). Trimming cost V 6 bases and J 4 bases, with 12 bases left between them. CDR3 length equals 13 residues. CDR3 in amino acids: CASSPPGFYGYTF. The CDR3 nucleotides read TGTGCCAGCAGCCCACCAGGGTTCTATGGCTACACCTTC.

This chain links TRBV19 with TRBJ2-2; TRBD2 aligns across 8 bases. Trimming took 7 bases from V and 10 from J; bases not matched to a gene: 5. There are 12 residues in the CDR3. From germline, CDR1 is LNHDA and CDR2 SQIVND (reference sequence). CDR3 nucleotides: TGTGCCAGTAAAGCGGGGGCGGTGGAGCTGTTTTTT. Amino acid sequence: CASKAGAVELFF.

This clone was found a few times. The chain joins TRBV11-3 to TRBJ2-5; a weak D match, TRBD1 (5 bases). The CDR3 totals 14 residues. V was clipped by 5 bases and J by 5 bases, with 15 bases between them. The V gene's germline CDR1 is SGHNT and CDR2 YENEEA. The CDR3, as DNA: TGTGCCAGCAGCCCCGGCCAGGGTGTCGAGACCCAGTACTTC. It translates to CASSPGQGVETQYF. The whole variable domain, filled in from reference TRBV11-3 and TRBJ2-5, reads EAGVVQSPRYKIIEKKQPVAFWCNPISGHNTLYWYLQNLGQGPELLIRYENEEAVDDSQLPKDRFSAERLKGVDSTLKIQPAELGDSAVYLCASSPGQGVETQYFGPGTRLLVL.

The chain is built from TRBV7-3 and TRBJ2-1; 11 positions agree with TRBD2. Germline V gives CDR1 SGHTA, CDR2 FQGTGA. There are 15 residues in the CDR3. V lost 5 bases to trimming and J lost 4 bases; unmatched junction nucleotides: 4. The CDR3 coding sequence is TGTGCCAGCAGCAAGACTAGCGGGACGTACAATGAGCAGTTCTTC. This codes for CASSKTSGTYNEQFF.

This chain uses TRBV27 with TRBJ2-7, with unresolved D. V lost 6 bases, J lost 3 bases, and 15 bases lay in between. There are 14 residues in the CDR3. The germline V gene has CDR1 MNHEY and CDR2 SMNVEV (reference sequence). The CDR3 reads CASSPSNFHYEQYF. The CDR3, as DNA: TGTGCCAGCAGCCCGAGCAATTTTCACTACGAGCAGTACTTC.

The rearrangement links TRBV6-5 to TRBJ1-4, with a tentative D call TRBD1 (5 bases). Trimming removed 10 bases at V and 8 bases at J, with 17 bases between. Germline V CDR1 and CDR2: MNHEY, SVGAGI. The CDR3 covers 13 residues. The CDR3 here is CATRDLNGEKLFF. The CDR3 bases are TGTGCCACCAGGGACTTAAATGGCGAAAAACTGTTTTTT.

The chain is built from TRBV15 and TRBJ1-1; possibly TRBD1 for D (6 bases). CDR1 is LNHNV, CDR2 YYDKDF, per germline (reference sequence). Trimming cost V 5 bases and J 4 bases, with 17 bases left between them. CDR3 length: 15 residues. The CDR3 sequence: CATSRTAYHLTEAFF. The CDR3 DNA sequence: TGTGCCACCAGCCGGACAGCATATCACCTCACTGAAGCTTTCTTT.

DNA of the CDR3: TGTGCCTGGAGGGAAACCGGGACAGGGGAGCGAAGTGGCTACACCTTC. It encodes CAWRETGTGERSGYTF. The chain combines TRBV30 with TRBJ1-2, with 10 positions matching TRBD1. V dropped 3 bases and J dropped 7; count of bases not matched to a gene: 14. Germline values: CDR1 GTSNPN, CDR2 SVGIG (reference sequence). CDR3 length: 16 residues.